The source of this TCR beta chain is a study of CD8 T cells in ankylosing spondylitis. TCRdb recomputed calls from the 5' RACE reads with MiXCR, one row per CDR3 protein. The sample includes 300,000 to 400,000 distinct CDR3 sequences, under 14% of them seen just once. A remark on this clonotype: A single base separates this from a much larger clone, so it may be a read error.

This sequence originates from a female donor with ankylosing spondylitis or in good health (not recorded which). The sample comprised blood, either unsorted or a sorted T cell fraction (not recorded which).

CDR3 residues: CASKNRVGEQYF. For the CDR3, the DNA is TGTGCCAGCAAAAACAGGGTTGGCGAGCAGTACTTC. The chain combines TRBV28 with TRBJ2-7; D is perhaps TRBD1 (6 bases). The V end was cut by 7 bases, the J end by 6 bases, with 13 bases between. The CDR3 consists of 12 residues. Germline CDR1 and CDR2: MDHEN and SYDVKM.